This entry describes one T cell receptor (beta chain). Antigen: not known. Per the germline V gene, CDR1 is SGHTA and CDR2 is FQGNSA. V lost 4 bases, J lost 6 bases, and 9 bases lay in between. The CDR3 has 13 amino acids. This entry comes from a study of T cell repertoires in cytomegalovirus infection. Across the whole study: Recently described HLA-C-restricted plus well-studied HLA-B-restricted CMV epitopes were used.

General study points: CMV-specific HLA-C-restricted TCR beta clonotypes dominated the ex vivo response.

A single record per CDR3 protein comes from TCRdb applying MiXCR to the reads. This sample yields 50,000 to 60,000 distinct CDR3 sequences, of which 15% to 20% are seen a single time; around four fifths belongs to the top ten. The rearrangement joins TRBV7-2 to TRBJ2-2; D may correspond to TRBD1 or TRBD2 (7 bases each). Source: CD8+ T cells from cultured PBMCs, taken from culture after CMV antigen stimulation. This clonotype originated in a human donor in good health (CMV status not recorded). Some clones in this sample may be carry-over from other donors' samples. Here the CDR3 DNA reads TGTGCCAGCAGCTCAGGGGGGGCCGGGGAGCTGTTTTTT. It yields the protein CASSSGGAGELFF.